This T cell receptor beta chain was sequenced during a study of blood T cell repertoires in COVID-19. Study context: Spain, Italy and the United States supplied samples that represented acute and convalescent COVID-19.

Here immunoSEQ multiplex PCR was the method, and the copy in TCRdb shows in-frame clones only, minus some. The sample contains more than 200,000 clones, roughly 84% of which appear only once. Germline CDR1 and CDR2: SGHNT and YYREEE (reference sequence). The J segment lost 4 bases and the V segment lost 0 bases, leaving 5 bases of the junction unmatched. This CDR3 comprises 15 residues. The sample taken for sequencing was peripheral blood. J is TRBJ2-7 and V is TRBV5-4; 9 nucleotides agree with TRBD2. The clonotype originates from a woman between 40 and 55 years old who had recovered from COVID-19. The CDR3 DNA reads TGTGCCAGCAGCTTGGGCGGGACTAGCTTATACGAGCAGTACTTC. Translation gives CASSLGGTSLYEQYF. The whole variable domain, filled in from reference TRBV5-4 and TRBJ2-7, reads ETGVTQSPTHLIKTRGQQVTLRCSSQSGHNTVSWYQQALGQGPQFIFQYYREEENGRGNFPPRFSGLQFPNYSSELNVNALELDDSALYLCASSLGGTSLYEQYFGPGTRLTVT.